The source of this T cell receptor beta chain is a study of blood T cell repertoires in COVID-19. Germline loops: CDR1 LNHDA, CDR2 SQIVND (reference sequence). V was shortened by 0 bases and J by 0 bases, with 9 bases between the two germline ends. This CDR3 has 16 residues. Enrolled through a virtual design, the participants were between roughly 18 and 90 years of age and came from around 25 US areas. Produced via immunoSEQ multiplex PCR; TCRdb's table is partial and in-frame only. The table lists around 500,000 clones, around 87% of them singletons. The J gene is TRBJ1-5, the V gene TRBV19; D is unresolved. The sequence was collected from a woman between 35 and 50 years old who had recovered from COVID-19. Sequencing used PBMCs or T cells enriched from blood (not recorded which). The CDR3 region is CASSIEGGYSNQPQHF. The DNA of the CDR3 is TGTGCCAGTAGTATAGAAGGAGGCTATAGCAATCAGCCCCAGCATTTT. Using reference TRBV19 and TRBJ1-5 for the parts outside the CDR3, the full variable domain is DGGITQSPKYLFRKEGQNVTLSCEQNLNHDAMYWYRQDPGQGLRLIYYSQIVNDFQKGDIAEGYSVSREKKESFPLTVTSAQKNPTAFYLCASSIEGGYSNQPQHFGDGTRLSIL.